Shown below are 20 T cell receptor beta chains from a single sample sequenced in a study of immune evolution from preneoplasia to lung adenocarcinoma. Repertoires were generated with immunoSEQ multiplex PCR, while TCRdb's copy carries only in-frame clones and drops some. The repertoire includes 11,000 or so clones, around 79% of them detected once, and approximately 4.1% sits in the top ten. Sequenced input: FFPE minimally invasive lung adenocarcinoma tissue. The receptors derive from a person in their sixties or seventies with lung adenocarcinoma.

The chain uses TRBV11-3 and TRBJ2-7; 11 bases are shared with TRBD1. CDR1 and CDR2 from the germline V gene are SGHNT and YENEEA. V shed 4 bases, J shed 4 bases, and the junction held 9 bases outside the gene matches. The CDR3 has 16 amino acids. CDR3 loop: CASSSGTGGAKYEQYF. The CDR3 region has the DNA TGTGCCAGCAGCTCCGGGACAGGGGGTGCCAAGTACGAGCAGTACTTC.

CDR3 protein: CASSPGPSETSYYQETQYF. The CDR3 coding sequence is TGTGCCAGCAGCCCCGGACCGAGCGAGACTAGCTACTACCAAGAGACCCAGTACTTC. V is TRBV11-3 and J is TRBJ2-5, with 7 bases that match TRBD2. CDR1 and CDR2 from the germline V gene are SGHNT and YENEEA. After removal of 5 bases from V and 0 bases from J, the junction contained 18 bases not matched to a gene. The CDR3 totals 19 residues. Looking up the rest from reference TRBV11-3 and TRBJ2-5 gives the full variable domain: EAGVVQSPRYKIIEKKQPVAFWCNPISGHNTLYWYLQNLGQGPELLIRYENEEAVDDSQLPKDRFSAERLKGVDSTLKIQPAELGDSAVYLCASSPGPSETSYYQETQYFGPGTRLLVL.

The CDR3 nucleotides are TGCGCCAGCAGCCAAGATGGGAGCGCCTACAATGAGCAGTTCTTC. This sequence encodes CASSQDGSAYNEQFF. The chain joins TRBV4-3 to TRBJ2-1; weak D call: TRBD2 (5 bases). This CDR3 has 15 residues. Per germline, CDR1 LGHNA and CDR2 YSLEER. V lost 0 bases to trimming and J lost 2 bases, with 8 bases between them.

V is TRBV29-1 and J is TRBJ1-1; the D gene is possibly TRBD1 (5 bases). From germline, CDR1 is SQVTM and CDR2 ANQGSEA. V was pared by 2 bases and J by 11 bases, with 15 bases between. CDR3 length equals 12 residues. This CDR3 reads CSVETTGVRAFF. Here the CDR3 DNA reads TGCAGCGTTGAAACCACAGGAGTAAGGGCTTTCTTT.

The chain links TRBV6-4 to TRBJ1-1; D is uncertain. The CDR3 is 13 residues long. CDR1 and CDR2 from the germline V gene are MRHNA and SNTAGT. V lost 6 bases to trimming and J lost 1 base, with 9 bases between them. The CDR3: CASSMTQNTEAFF. CDR3 DNA sequence: TGTGCCAGCAGCATGACTCAGAACACTGAAGCTTTCTTT.

The V call is TRBV28, the J call TRBJ2-5; 12 bases map to TRBD2. The DNA end favors TRBJ2-7, so the J call may be wrong. The CDR3 runs to 14 residues. Germline CDR1 MDHEN, CDR2 SYDVKM. The CDR3 DNA sequence: TGTGCCAGCAGTCTAGCGGGGGGGCGGTACGAGCAGTACTTC. Its protein is CASSLAGGRYEQYF.

The chain uses TRBV5-5 and TRBJ2-7, with D possibly TRBD1 on 6 matching bases. This CDR3 spans 15 amino acids. V lost 3 bases, J lost 3 bases, and 16 bases lay in between. The germline gives CDR1 SGHKS, CDR2 YYEKEE (reference sequence). The chain's CDR3 is CASSSAGTRNYEQYF. CDR3 DNA: TGTGCCAGCAGCTCCGCCGGGACAAGAAACTACGAGCAGTACTTC.

The chain has TRBV19 and TRBJ2-7; D is perhaps TRBD2 (6 bases). The V and J ends lost 3 bases and 1 base respectively, with 10 bases between them. The CDR3 totals 14 residues. Germline CDR1 is LNHDA and CDR2 is SQIVND (reference sequence). The CDR3 sequence: CASSIEEGSYEQYF. CDR3 DNA sequence: TGTGCCAGTAGTATTGAGGAGGGATCCTACGAGCAGTACTTC.

This rearrangement joins TRBV11-2 to TRBJ2-5, with TRBD1 as a possible D gene (5 bases). This CDR3 spans 16 amino acids. V lost 4 bases, J lost 5 bases, and 20 bases lay in between. The germline V gene encodes CDR1 SGHAT and CDR2 FQNNGV. Here the CDR3 reads CASSSGLRARLETQYF. CDR3 sequence (DNA): TGTGCCAGCAGCTCAGGTCTCAGGGCGCGGTTGGAGACCCAGTACTTC.

The J gene is TRBJ2-7, the V gene TRBV5-1, with D perhaps matching TRBD2 (5 bases). CDR3 size: 14 residues. Between the trimmed V and J ends, which lost 1 base and 0 bases, there was a span of 8 bases. CDR1 and CDR2 from the germline V gene are SGHRS and YFSETQ. CDR3 DNA: TGCGCCAGCAGCTTGTTAGGGAGCTCCTACGAGCAGTACTTC. It translates to CASSLLGSSYEQYF.

The gene calls are TRBV6-1 and TRBJ1-4; a weak D match, TRBD1 (6 bases). Germline V gene data show CDR1 as MNHNS and CDR2 as SASEGT. Trimming pared 2 bases from V and 3 bases from J, leaving 13 bases between. CDR3 size: 16 residues. CDR3 in amino acids: CASSEKGGGANEKLFF. CDR3 sequence (DNA): TGTGCCAGCAGTGAAAAAGGGGGGGGAGCTAATGAAAAACTGTTTTTT.

The chain is built from TRBV11-3 and TRBJ2-1; D is possibly TRBD2 (6 bases). The CDR3 runs to 14 residues. CDR1 and CDR2 (germline): SGHNT, YENEEA. V lost 2 bases, J lost 6 bases, and 11 bases lay in between. The CDR3 spells CASSLIAALNEQFF. The CDR3 coding sequence is TGTGCCAGCAGCTTAATAGCGGCGCTCAATGAGCAGTTCTTC.

The chain has TRBV7-8 and TRBJ2-1, with 8 bases lining up with TRBD2. The CDR3 has 15 residues. Losses at the gene ends were 1 base for V and 8 bases for J; bases not matched to a gene: 7. Germline values: CDR1 SGHVS, CDR2 FQNEAQ. The CDR3, as DNA: TGTGCCAGCAGCTTAGATGGACTAGCCCGGGATGAGCAGTTCTTC. Protein sequence: CASSLDGLARDEQFF.

V and J are TRBV11-3 and TRBJ2-7; 10 bases are shared with TRBD2. J lost 6 bases, V lost 3 bases, and 11 bases had no gene match. There are 16 residues in the CDR3. CDR1 is SGHNT, CDR2 YENEEA, per germline. The CDR3 loop reads CASSFPHGLAGAEQYF. In DNA, the CDR3 is TGTGCCAGCAGCTTTCCCCACGGGCTAGCGGGAGCCGAGCAGTACTTC.

This chain uses TRBV19 with TRBJ2-1, with 8 nucleotides matching TRBD2. The J segment lost 8 bases and the V segment lost 4 bases, leaving 10 bases of the junction unmatched. The CDR3 spans 15 residues. Germline CDR1 is LNHDA and CDR2 is SQIVND (reference sequence). The CDR3 bases are TGTGCCAGTAGTACGACCGGGACTAGGGTTCATGAGCAGTTCTTC. Protein sequence: CASSTTGTRVHEQFF.

This chain links TRBV10-1 with TRBJ2-2; 9 bases fit TRBD1. After removal of 6 bases from V and 6 bases from J, the junction contained 8 bases not matched to a gene. Germline-derived CDR1 and CDR2 are WNHNN and SYGVQD (reference sequence). This CDR3 spans 15 amino acids. CDR3 sequence (DNA): TGCGCCAGCAGCCCGGGACAGGGACTCGCCGGGGAGCTGTTTTTT. It specifies CASSPGQGLAGELFF.

The chain couples TRBV19 to TRBJ2-7; 12 nucleotides align to TRBD1. The CDR3 is made up of 15 amino acids. Germline values: CDR1 LNHDA, CDR2 SQIVND (reference sequence). Trimming cost V 7 bases and J 1 base; bases outside gene matches: 5. The CDR3 DNA is TGTGCCAGTACCCCGGGACAGGGGGCGTCCTACGAGCAGTACTTC. Translating gives CASTPGQGASYEQYF. The variable domain in full, completed from reference TRBV19 and TRBJ2-7, reads DGGITQSPKYLFRKEGQNVTLSCEQNLNHDAMYWYRQDPGQGLRLIYYSQIVNDFQKGDIAEGYSVSREKKESFPLTVTSAQKNPTAFYLCASTPGQGASYEQYFGPGTRLTVT.

J is TRBJ2-2 and V is TRBV28; 8 positions match TRBD2. With 11 bases clipped from V and 1 base from J, the junction kept 12 bases outside the gene matches. The CDR3 length is 16 residues. The V gene's germline CDR1 is MDHEN and CDR2 SYDVKM. CDR3 sequence reads: CASREGSTGNTGELFF. The CDR3 DNA reads as TGTGCCTCCCGGGAGGGGTCTACGGGGAACACCGGGGAGCTGTTTTTT.

This chain uses TRBV7-8 with TRBJ1-2, with D maybe TRBD1 (5 bases). Between the trimmed V and J ends, which lost 1 base and 6 bases, there was a span of 18 bases. In germline, CDR1 is SGHVS, CDR2 FQNEAQ. The length of the CDR3 is 16 residues. The CDR3: CASSLDFTGRSNGYTF. In nucleotides, the CDR3 is TGTGCCAGCAGCTTAGATTTTACAGGTCGGTCTAATGGCTACACCTTC.

V gene TRBV2 combines with J gene TRBJ2-7, with D uncertain. The CDR3 is made up of 12 amino acids. The germline gives CDR1 SNHLY, CDR2 FYNNEI. V was pared by 8 bases and J by 1 base, with 9 bases between. CDR3: CASFRNSYEQYF. In DNA form, the CDR3 reads TGTGCCAGCTTCCGCAATTCCTACGAGCAGTACTTC.